One T cell receptor (beta chain) is described in this entry. Antigen specificity is unknown. Time point given: week 47, end of study. Each dose delivered 300 ug of mutant IDH1 20-mer peptide subcutaneously with imiquimod. Each donor presented with a new WHO grade 3 or 4 astrocytoma that tested IDH1-mutant and showed ATRX loss. This entry belongs to a study of a mutant IDH1 vaccine in newly diagnosed glioma. Produced via immunoSEQ multiplex PCR; TCRdb's table is partial and in-frame only. The profile shows approximately 12,000 clones, around 85% of them singletons. The CDR3 is made up of 16 amino acids. Germline loops: CDR1 SGHRS, CDR2 YFSETQ. V lost 1 base to trimming and J lost 5 bases, with 17 bases between them.

The source of this sequence is a man in his thirties or forties with glioma. This rearrangement joins TRBV5-1 to TRBJ2-3, with D possibly being TRBD2 (5 bases). The specimen comprised PBMCs, sampled from a glioma patient whose treatment included an IDH1 peptide vaccine. CDR3 sequence (DNA): TGCGCCAGCAGCTTGCTTAGCCTAGCCGGTAGAGATACGCAGTATTTT. It specifies CASSLLSLAGRDTQYF.